This is a list of T cell receptor beta chains from one sample in a study of metastatic and nonmetastatic thyroid tumors. TCRdb re-analyzed the PCR reads through MiXCR. The data hold about 13,000 clones, with more than 20% observed a single time. Sequencing input: adjacent normal tissue. The receptors shown here come from a female donor with papillary thyroid cancer or a benign thyroid nodule (not recorded which). Some clones in this sample may be carry-over from other donors' samples. Both conserved end residues are part of each CDR3. A D gene is named only where the DNA matches it firmly. Size tells how often a clone was seen (once, few, many) or the class of an expanded clone, and some rows leave it out.

V	D	J	size	DNA	CDR3
TRBV2	NA	TRBJ1-2	NA	TGTGCCAGCAGCCAGGACGGCTATGGCTACACCTTC	CASSQDGYGYTF
TRBV7-8	NA	TRBJ1-5	medium-sized	TGTGCCAGCAGCGGGGTGGGGGGAACTGGCAATCAGCCCCAGCATTTT	CASSGVGGTGNQPQHF
TRBV20-1	NA	TRBJ2-3	many	TGCAGTGCCCTGACGGGTACTACCACCACAGATACGCAGTATTTT	CSALTGTTTTDTQYF
TRBV9	TRBD1	TRBJ1-2	NA	TGTGCCAGCAGCCCCGGGACAGGGGACCCTTGCAACTATGGCTACACCTTC	CASSPGTGDPCNYGYTF
TRBV10-1	NA	TRBJ2-1	medium-sized	TGCGCCAGCAGTACCGGGACCTCAGATTTCTACAATGAGCAGTTCTTC	CASSTGTSDFYNEQFF
TRBV29-1	TRBD2	TRBJ2-7	NA	TGCAGCGTTGTGGCGGGAGCCCTTCTGGACGAGCAGTACTTC	CSVVAGALLDEQYF
TRBV7-9	TRBD1	TRBJ1-1	NA	TGTGCCAGCAGTTTAGGGACAGCGGAAGCTTTCTTT	CASSLGTAEAFF
TRBV12-3/TRBV12-4	TRBD2	TRBJ2-1	medium-sized	TGTGCCAGCAGTTTAGATCGACGACTAGCGGAAAGCTCCTACAATGAGCAGTTCTTC	CASSLDRRLAESSYNEQFF
TRBV11-2	NA	TRBJ2-3	many	TGTGCCAGCAGCTTTCATCTGGATACGCAGTATTTT	CASSFHLDTQYF
TRBV5-1	NA	TRBJ1-1	NA	TGCGCCAGCAGCCCCAACAGGGTTAACACTGAAGCTTTCTTT	CASSPNRVNTEAFF
TRBV6-5	NA	TRBJ1-4	few	TGCGCCAGCAGTGACCGGGTCGGTGAAAAACTGTTTTTT	CASSDRVGEKLFF
TRBV20-1	NA	TRBJ2-7	NA	TGCAGTGCCCTTCTACCGGGGGCCTACGAGCAGTACTTC	CSALLPGAYEQYF
TRBV6-1	TRBD2	TRBJ2-1	large	TGTGCCAGCAGTGGGGGGACTAGCGGGAGTCTGAAGGAGCAGTTCTTC	CASSGGTSGSLKEQFF
TRBV18	NA	TRBJ1-4	NA	TGTGCCAGCTCACCATCCGACAGGAGCGGAAAACTTCTTTTT	CASSPSDRSGKLLF
TRBV19	TRBD1	TRBJ1-6	NA	TGTGCCAGTAGCAAGACAGGGAATAATCCACCCCTCCACTTT	CASSKTGNNPPLHF
TRBV30	TRBD1	TRBJ1-5	once	TGTGCCTGGAGGTCACAAGGGGGCCGACATCAGCCCCAGCATTTT	CAWRSQGGRHQPQHF
TRBV12-3/TRBV12-4	NA	TRBJ2-3	few	TGTGCCAGCAGCTCCGTACTAGTGGGGCCCACAGATACGCAGTATTTT	CASSSVLVGPTDTQYF
TRBV27	NA	TRBJ1-2	NA	TGTGCCAGCAGTCCCCTTGGTCCACTCTATGGCTACACCTTC	CASSPLGPLYGYTF
TRBV28	NA	TRBJ1-1	NA	TGTGCCAGCAATTCTCTCCCAAGGGGTACTGAAGCTTTCTTT	CASNSLPRGTEAFF
TRBV15	NA	TRBJ1-1	NA	TGTGCCACCAGCAGAGATTCGGCAGGCACTGAAGCTTTCTTT	CATSRDSAGTEAFF
TRBV28	NA	TRBJ2-7	once	TGTGCCAGCAGTTCACGGGACAGGGTCGGTACTAGCGGGTCACTCTACGAGCAGTACTTC	CASSSRDRVGTSGSLYEQYF
TRBV24-1	NA	TRBJ1-5	NA	TGTGCCACCAGTGAAAGGGGACCAAGTCAGCCCCAGCATTTT	CATSERGPSQPQHF
TRBV6-5	NA	TRBJ2-7	medium-sized	TGTGCCAGCAGTTACGGGTCGGGAGCCTCCTACGAGCAGTACTTC	CASSYGSGASYEQYF
TRBV12-5	NA	TRBJ2-7	medium-sized	TGTGCTAGTGGTTCGCAGTGGGGGGAGCAGTACTTC	CASGSQWGEQYF
TRBV11-2	NA	TRBJ2-6	NA	TGTGCCAGCAGCTTAACGGGAGCTGGGGCCAACGTCCTGACTTTC	CASSLTGAGANVLTF
TRBV7-9	NA	TRBJ1-1	many	TGTGCCAGCAGCTTTCCCAGCAACACTGAAGCTTTCTTT	CASSFPSNTEAFF
TRBV6-1	NA	TRBJ1-1	NA	TGTGCCAGCAGCCTCAGGGTACAGACTGAAGCTTTCTTT	CASSLRVQTEAFF
TRBV19	TRBD1	TRBJ1-5	few	TGTGCCAGTAACTTACAGGGGCGAAGTCAGCCCCAGCATTTT	CASNLQGRSQPQHF
TRBV5-1	NA	TRBJ2-7	NA	TGCGCCAGCAGAGAGGCCCTTGGCTCCTACGAGCAGTACTTC	CASREALGSYEQYF
TRBV5-6	NA	TRBJ1-3	many	TGTGCCAGCAGCGTACTCCAGGGCACGGGAAACACCATATATTTT	CASSVLQGTGNTIYF
TRBV7-8	NA	TRBJ2-2	medium-sized	TGTGCCAGCAGCCGCAGAACCGGGGAGCTGTTTTTT	CASSRRTGELFF
TRBV6-1	NA	TRBJ2-2	NA	TGTGCCAGCAGCCCGGACAGCACCGGGGAGCTGTTTTTT	CASSPDSTGELFF
TRBV12-3/TRBV12-4	TRBD2	TRBJ2-5	few	TGTGCCAGCAGCCCAGCTGGACTAGCGGGAGAGACCCAGTACTTC	CASSPAGLAGETQYF
TRBV10-3	TRBD2	TRBJ2-5	NA	TGTGCCTCCCCCGGGGGGGGCCATGACCAAGAGACCCAGTACTTC	CASPGGGHDQETQYF
TRBV6-2/TRBV6-3	NA	TRBJ2-5	NA	TGTGCCAGCAGATCGACAGGTGGACAAGAGACCCAGTACTTC	CASRSTGGQETQYF
TRBV10-1	TRBD2	TRBJ2-7	medium-sized	TGCGCCAGCGGGGATGGGACTAGCGGGACCGGCGAGCAGTACTTC	CASGDGTSGTGEQYF
TRBV6-1	NA	TRBJ2-1	few	TGTGCCAGCAGTGATAGCGTCCAAAACCCAACCTACAATGAGCAGTTCTTC	CASSDSVQNPTYNEQFF
TRBV25-1	TRBD1	TRBJ1-1	few	TGTGCCAGCAGATGGACAGGGGACACTGAAGCTTTCTTT	CASRWTGDTEAFF
TRBV14	NA	TRBJ1-2	many	TGTGCCAGCAGCCCCCATTCAGGTCGCGGCTACACCTTC	CASSPHSGRGYTF